The 26 T cell receptor beta chains in this list originate from one sample, sequenced in a study of long-term antiretroviral therapy in people with HIV. Sequencing relied on immunoSEQ assay v3.0, run at survey level. Sequencing was performed with immunoSEQ multiplex PCR; in TCRdb, only in-frame clones are kept and a portion is missing. Of 25,000 to 35,000 clones listed, 85% to 90% were seen once; the top ten hold around 8%. Sequenced here: unsorted PBMCs, sampled 3.2 years before starting antiretroviral therapy. The source is a man in his forties or fifties with HIV.

This clone was picked up a small number of times. The V call is TRBV5-4, the J call TRBJ2-7, with D perhaps TRBD2 (6 bases). Germline assignment: CDR1 SGHNT and CDR2 YYREEE (reference sequence). The ends were cut back, 3 bases at V and 2 bases at J, with 15 bases in the middle. The CDR3 covers 15 residues. CDR3 bases: TGTGCCAGCAGCTCTGGGGGGATGACGGCCTACGAGCAGTACTTC. The encoded protein is CASSSGGMTAYEQYF.

The rearrangement links TRBV6-1 to TRBJ2-1; 7 positions match TRBD2. Germline values: CDR1 MNHNS, CDR2 SASEGT. There are 17 residues in the CDR3. V lost 1 base and J lost 11; bases outside the gene matches: 17. The CDR3 loop is CASSEEVWIPGREKQFF. The CDR3 coding sequence is TGTGCCAGCAGTGAAGAGGTCTGGATACCAGGGAGGGAAAAGCAGTTCTTC.

This chain connects TRBV28 to TRBJ1-1; a possible D gene is TRBD1 (5 bases). The CDR3 runs 14 residues. Between the trimmed V and J ends, which lost 2 bases and 1 base, there was a span of 8 bases. CDR1 is MDHEN, CDR2 SYDVKM, per germline. The CDR3 DNA reads TGTGCCAGCAGTTTAGTGGGGGGGAACACTGAAGCTTTCTTT. Residues: CASSLVGGNTEAFF.

This sequence joins TRBV6-1 and TRBJ2-1, with D perhaps TRBD1 (5 bases). The germline CDR1 and CDR2 sequences are MNHNS and SASEGT. The CDR3 is made up of 12 amino acids. The V and J ends lost 6 bases and 12 bases respectively, with 15 bases between them. CDR3 sequence (DNA): TGTGCCAGCAGCCTTGGGGCCGGCCGGCAGTTCTTC. As protein: CASSLGAGRQFF.

This rearrangement joins TRBV10-3 to TRBJ1-5, with D uncertain. The length of the CDR3 is 14 residues. V was clipped by 3 bases and J by 7 bases, with 13 bases between them. Germline assignment: CDR1 ENHRY and CDR2 SYGVKD. The CDR3 DNA is TGTGCCATCAGTGACCGAGGGCGAGGCCAGCCCCAGCATTTT. It is translated as CAISDRGRGQPQHF.

This rearrangement joins TRBV6-1 to TRBJ2-2; D is ambiguous. Trimming took 4 bases from V and 2 from J, leaving 5 bases between them. There are 13 residues in the CDR3. Looked up from germline, CDR1 is MNHNS and CDR2 is SASEGT. The CDR3 loop is CASSVRNTGELFF. CDR3 nucleotides: TGTGCCAGCAGTGTGAGAAACACCGGGGAGCTGTTTTTT.

There are a few counts of this clone. V and J are TRBV6-1 and TRBJ2-2, with a weak D call TRBD2 (6 bases). Per the germline V gene, CDR1 is MNHNS and CDR2 is SASEGT. V was cut by 4 bases and J by 4 bases, with 22 bases left in between. The CDR3 sequence is 18 residues long. The CDR3 sequence is CASSVPKWWRGSTGELFF. CDR3 DNA sequence: TGTGCCAGCAGTGTCCCTAAGTGGTGGCGGGGAAGCACCGGGGAGCTGTTTTTT.

The chain carries TRBV6-6 and TRBJ1-1, with D maybe TRBD1 (5 bases). The CDR3 is made up of 14 amino acids. V gave up 6 bases and J gave up 1 base, with 12 bases separating them. In germline, CDR1 is MNHNY, CDR2 SVGAGI (reference sequence). The CDR3 DNA reads as TGTGCCAGCAGGAGAGGGACGGAGAACACTGAAGCTTTCTTT. This encodes CASRRGTENTEAFF.

This clone was observed a single time. The chain combines TRBV9 with TRBJ2-1, with 11 bases matching TRBD2. Unmatched junction bases numbered 3, after V lost 3 bases and J lost 4 bases. The CDR3 extends over 15 amino acids. Germline-derived CDR1 and CDR2 are SGDLS and YYNGEE. The DNA of the CDR3 is TGTGCCAGCAGCGCGACTAGCGGGGATTACAATGAGCAGTTCTTC. Its translation: CASSATSGDYNEQFF.

This clone was counted between two and nine times. The chain uses TRBV7-9 and TRBJ2-7; D may be TRBD1 or TRBD2 (6 bases each). Germline values: CDR1 SEHNR, CDR2 FQNEAQ (reference sequence). The ends were cut back, 5 bases at V and 4 bases at J, with 18 bases in the middle. The CDR3 has 15 residues. CDR3: CASSPPGGGWYEQYF. The CDR3 DNA reads as TGTGCCAGCAGCCCCCCCGGGGGCGGATGGTACGAGCAGTACTTC. Drawing the rest from reference TRBV7-9 and TRBJ2-7, the complete variable domain is DTGVSQNPRHKITKRGQNVTFRCDPISEHNRLYWYRQTLGQGPEFLTYFQNEAQLEKSRLLSDRFSAERPKGSFSTLEIQRTEQGDSAMYLCASSPPGGGWYEQYFGPGTRLTVT.

The chain uses TRBV2 and TRBJ1-6; no clear D. This CDR3 has 16 residues. CDR1 and CDR2 from the germline V gene are SNHLY and FYNNEI. The V end was cut by 2 bases, the J end by 4 bases, with 12 bases between. Here the CDR3 DNA reads TGTGCCAGCAGTGAAAGCCCCAGTGGATATAATTCACCCCTCCACTTT. Translating it yields CASSESPSGYNSPLHF. The whole variable domain, filled in from reference TRBV2 and TRBJ1-6, reads EPEVTQTPSHQVTQMGQEVILRCVPISNHLYFYWYRQILGQKVEFLVSFYNNEISEKSEIFDDQFSVERPDGSNFTLKIRSTKLEDSAMYFCASSESPSGYNSPLHFGNGTRLTVT.

J is TRBJ2-3 and V is TRBV5-1, with 7 bases fitting TRBD1. Germline V lookup: CDR1 SGHRS, CDR2 YFSETQ. Trimming cost V 5 bases and J 2 bases; bases outside gene matches: 8. The CDR3 consists of 15 residues. The DNA of the CDR3 is TGCGCCAGCAGGATGGGACAGCCAGACACAGATACGCAGTATTTT. This translates into CASRMGQPDTDTQYF.

This chain connects TRBV4-1 to TRBJ2-7; TRBD2 agrees at 11 bases. This CDR3 has 16 amino acids. Trimming cost V 2 bases and J 2 bases; bases outside gene matches: 5. Germline CDR1 MGHRA, CDR2 YSYEKL. As DNA, the CDR3 is TGCGCCAGCAGCCAAACCGGGACTAGCGGCACCTACGAGCAGTACTTC. This codes for CASSQTGTSGTYEQYF.

The CDR3 DNA reads TGTGCCAGCAGCACGCGACTAGCGGGAGGCAATGAGCAGTTCTTC. Translating it yields CASSTRLAGGNEQFF. The rearrangement links TRBV5-4 to TRBJ2-1; 13 nucleotides agree with TRBD2. The CDR3 extends over 15 amino acids. V lost 4 bases, J lost 6 bases, and 4 bases stayed unmatched. The V gene's germline CDR1 is SGHNT and CDR2 YYREEE (reference sequence).

This chain uses TRBV7-8 with TRBJ2-7; D may be TRBD2 (5 bases). The CDR3 contains 16 residues. V was clipped by 3 bases and J by 3 bases, with 18 bases between them. CDR1 SGHVS and CDR2 FQNEAQ come from the germline V gene. The CDR3 spells CASSFLEDQVRYEQYF. In DNA, the CDR3 is TGTGCCAGCAGCTTCTTGGAGGACCAGGTCCGCTACGAGCAGTACTTC.

This chain connects TRBV27 to TRBJ1-1; no firm D call. The V end lost 2 bases, the J end lost 1 base, and 8 bases lay between the germline ends. This CDR3 comprises 14 residues. Germline-derived CDR1 and CDR2 are MNHEY and SMNVEV (reference sequence). CDR3 DNA sequence: TGTGCCAGCAGTTTAAGTTCAGGGAACACTGAAGCTTTCTTT. It encodes CASSLSSGNTEAFF.

The chain recombines TRBV5-4 with TRBJ2-7, with unresolved D. Germline V gene data show CDR1 as SGHNT and CDR2 as YYREEE (reference sequence). V gave up 0 bases and J gave up 2 bases, with 9 bases separating them. The CDR3 extends over 14 amino acids. The CDR3 sequence is CASSLGQATYEQYF. Here the CDR3 DNA reads TGTGCCAGCAGCTTGGGGCAGGCTACCTACGAGCAGTACTTC.

This clone was found a few times. The rearrangement joins TRBV7-8 to TRBJ1-5, with D uncertain. There are 16 residues in the CDR3. With 2 bases removed from V and 3 bases from J, the gap between germline ends came to 14 bases. The germline gives CDR1 SGHVS, CDR2 FQNEAQ. CDR3 sequence (DNA): TGTGCCAGCAGCTTAACGTATAGCAGAAACAATCAGCCCCAGCATTTT. Its protein product is CASSLTYSRNNQPQHF.

The chain carries TRBV7-2 and TRBJ2-1, with 8 bases aligning to TRBD1. Unmatched junction bases numbered 3, after V lost 5 bases and J lost 0 bases. The CDR3 has 15 residues. CDR1 and CDR2 from the germline V gene are SGHTA and FQGNSA. CDR3 in DNA: TGTGCCAGCAGCGACAGGGGAAGCTCCTACAATGAGCAGTTCTTC. Amino acids: CASSDRGSSYNEQFF.

The V and J genes are TRBV15 and TRBJ1-3; D is perhaps TRBD1 (6 bases). V lost 5 bases and J 4 bases, leaving 21 bases between the germline ends. This CDR3 contains 17 residues. Germline V gives CDR1 LNHNV, CDR2 YYDKDF (reference sequence). CDR3 nucleotide sequence: TGTGCCACCAGCGGAACCTACGGGGGGGCTTACGGAAACACCATATATTTT. Amino acid sequence: CATSGTYGGAYGNTIYF.

The chain carries TRBV7-3 and TRBJ2-7; TRBD2 aligns across 8 bases. V lost 2 bases and J lost 3; bases outside the gene matches: 18. CDR1 is SGHTA and CDR2 is FQGTGA in the germline V gene. The CDR3 loop spans 19 amino acids. This CDR3 reads CASSLPSSGTHLGNYEQYF. The DNA for the CDR3 is TGTGCCAGCAGCTTACCCAGTAGCGGGACCCACCTTGGTAACTACGAGCAGTACTTC. Looking up the rest from reference TRBV7-3 and TRBJ2-7 gives the full variable domain: GAGVSQTPSNKVTEKGKYVELRCDPISGHTALYWYRQSLGQGPEFLIYFQGTGAADDSGLPNDRFFAVRPEGSVSTLKIQRTERGDSAVYLCASSLPSSGTHLGNYEQYFGPGTRLTVT.

This clone was detected a few times. The J gene is TRBJ1-5, the V gene TRBV7-2, with D unresolved. Germline CDR1 is SGHTA and CDR2 is FQGNSA. CDR3 length equals 16 residues. V was cut by 5 bases and J by 1 base, with 15 bases left in between. The CDR3 loop is CASSEDVVRSNQPQHF. The CDR3 nucleotides are TGTGCCAGCAGCGAGGATGTGGTAAGAAGCAATCAGCCCCAGCATTTT.

The chain combines TRBV30 with TRBJ1-1; maybe TRBD1 (6 bases). CDR3 length equals 12 residues. The V and J ends lost 8 bases and 6 bases respectively, with 16 bases between them. Germline V gene sequence: CDR1 GTSNPN, CDR2 SVGIG (reference sequence). The CDR3 sequence is CALKDRTPEAFF. Written as DNA, the CDR3 is TGTGCCCTGAAAGACAGGACTCCTGAAGCTTTCTTT.

This sequence joins TRBV7-8 and TRBJ2-7, with D possibly TRBD1 on 6 matching bases. Germline assignment: CDR1 SGHVS and CDR2 FQNEAQ. The CDR3 loop spans 14 amino acids. V lost 4 bases, J lost 2 bases, and 12 bases lay in between. The DNA of the CDR3 is TGTGCCAGCAGCTACAGCACAGGGACCTACGAGCAGTACTTC. Its protein product is CASSYSTGTYEQYF.

V is TRBV15 and J is TRBJ2-3; D ambiguous. V gave up 3 bases and J gave up 2 bases, with 15 bases separating them. The CDR3 has 16 residues. The germline V gene has CDR1 LNHNV and CDR2 YYDKDF (reference sequence). For the CDR3, the DNA is TGTGCCACCAGCAGGGATGGGCTATCTTACACAGATACGCAGTATTTT. Its translation: CATSRDGLSYTDTQYF.

This clone was recorded only once. The CDR3: CASSSGIKYPQTGEGMNTEAFF. The CDR3 nucleotides read TGCGCCAGCAGCTCCGGGATAAAATATCCCCAAACAGGGGAGGGTATGAACACTGAAGCTTTCTTT. The genes are TRBV5-1 and TRBJ1-1; 7 positions agree with TRBD1. Germline CDR1 and CDR2: SGHRS and YFSETQ. V lost 3 bases and J lost 0; bases outside the gene matches: 26. CDR3 length: 22 residues.